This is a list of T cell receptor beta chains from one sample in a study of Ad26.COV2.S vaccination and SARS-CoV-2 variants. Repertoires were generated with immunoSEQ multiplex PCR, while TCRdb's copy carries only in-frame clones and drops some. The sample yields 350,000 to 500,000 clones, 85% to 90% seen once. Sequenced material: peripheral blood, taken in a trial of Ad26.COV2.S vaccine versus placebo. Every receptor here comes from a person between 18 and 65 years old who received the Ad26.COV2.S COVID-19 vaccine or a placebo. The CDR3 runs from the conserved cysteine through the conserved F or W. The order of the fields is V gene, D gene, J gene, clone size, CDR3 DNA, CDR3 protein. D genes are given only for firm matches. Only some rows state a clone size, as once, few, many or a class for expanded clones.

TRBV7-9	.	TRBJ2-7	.	TGTGCCAGCAACCCCATTCAGGGCCCCTACGAGCAGTACTTC	CASNPIQGPYEQYF
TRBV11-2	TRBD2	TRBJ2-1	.	TGTGCCAGCAGCTTAGAGGGCTGGGGGGGGCAGTTCTTC	CASSLEGWGGQFF
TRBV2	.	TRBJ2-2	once	TGTGCCAGTGGGGCGGGGAACACCGGGGAGCTGTTTTTT	CASGAGNTGELFF
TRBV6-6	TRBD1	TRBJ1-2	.	TGTGCCAGCAGCCCGGGACAGGCTCTCTATGGCTACACCTTC	CASSPGQALYGYTF
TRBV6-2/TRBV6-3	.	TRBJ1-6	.	TGTGCCAGCAGCCGGACGGAGTGGTATTCACCCCTCCACTTT	CASSRTEWYSPLHF
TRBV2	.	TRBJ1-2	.	TGTGCCAGCAGTGTTGTCAGGGAGGGCTATGGCTACACCTTC	CASSVVREGYGYTF
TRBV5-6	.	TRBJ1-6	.	TGTGCCAGCAGCCTGGTAGGCCGAGGAAATTCACCCCTCCACTTT	CASSLVGRGNSPLHF
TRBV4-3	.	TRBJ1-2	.	TGCGCCAGCAGCCAAGATTCGTTTATGGGCAACTATGGCTACACCTTC	CASSQDSFMGNYGYTF
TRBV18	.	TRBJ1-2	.	TGTGCCAGCTCACCTTCGGGACCCTATAACTATGGCTACACCTTC	CASSPSGPYNYGYTF
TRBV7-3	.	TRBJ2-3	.	TGTGCCAGCAGCCAACCGAACACAGATACGCAGTATTTT	CASSQPNTDTQYF
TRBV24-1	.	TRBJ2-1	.	TGTGCCACCAGTGATTTGCGCCGGAACAATGAGCAGTTCTTC	CATSDLRRNNEQFF
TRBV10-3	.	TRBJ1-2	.	TGTGCCATCAGTGGGGCCTTGGTGTCTTCCAACAGGGTGCCCTACTATGGCTACACCTTC	CAISGALVSSNRVPYYGYTF
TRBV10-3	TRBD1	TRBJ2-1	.	TGTGCCATCAGTGAGGGGACAGGGTCCCTCAATGAGCAGTTCTTC	CAISEGTGSLNEQFF
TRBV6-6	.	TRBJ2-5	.	TGTGCCAGCTGTTGGCCTGATGGGCAAGAGACCCAGTACTTC	CASCWPDGQETQYF
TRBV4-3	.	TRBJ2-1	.	TGCGCCAGCAGCCTCCGGGACGCCACCTACAATGAGCAGTTCTTC	CASSLRDATYNEQFF
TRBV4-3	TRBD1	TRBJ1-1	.	TGCGCCAGCAGCCAAGACAGGGGGGTTGAAGCTTTCTTT	CASSQDRGVEAFF
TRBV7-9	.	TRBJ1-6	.	TGTGCCAGCAGTTTTCCGGGGACGCAATCACCCCTCCACTTT	CASSFPGTQSPLHF
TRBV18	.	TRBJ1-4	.	TGTGCCAGCTCACCAATGGTTGGGCTTGAAAAACTGTTTTTT	CASSPMVGLEKLFF
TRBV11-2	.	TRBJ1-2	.	TGTGCCAGCAGCTTAGTTCTGAGTAACCACTATGGCTACACCTTC	CASSLVLSNHYGYTF
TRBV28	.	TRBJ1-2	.	TGTGCCAGCAGTTTAATCCAGGGGAATAGCTATGGCTACACCTTC	CASSLIQGNSYGYTF
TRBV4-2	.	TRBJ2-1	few	TGTGCCAGCAGCCTCGGACCTACAGGGAATGAGCAGTTCTTC	CASSLGPTGNEQFF
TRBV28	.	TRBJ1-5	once	TGTGCCAGCAGTTTTGTGGAGGGTCAGCCCCAGCATTTT	CASSFVEGQPQHF
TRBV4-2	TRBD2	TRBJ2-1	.	TGTGCCAGCAGCCACCCCGGGACTAGCGGGGATGAGCAGTTCTTC	CASSHPGTSGDEQFF
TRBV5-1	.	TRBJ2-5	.	TGCGCCAGCAGCTTGGGGAACCAAGAGACCCCGTACTTC	CASSLGNQETPYF
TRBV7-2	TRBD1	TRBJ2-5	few	TGTGCCAGCAGCCCATACCGCTCGGACAGGAGGTCGGAGACCCAGTACTTC	CASSPYRSDRRSETQYF
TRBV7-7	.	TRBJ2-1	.	TGTGCCAGCAGCTTTCCCGTGGGGTCCTACAATGAGCAGTTCTTC	CASSFPVGSYNEQFF
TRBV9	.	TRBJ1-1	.	TGTGCCAGCAGCGTAGAACCAAGGGGCGAAGGAGCTTTCTTT	CASSVEPRGEGAFF
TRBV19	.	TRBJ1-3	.	TGTGCCAGTAGTACCCGGACAGCTGGAAACACCATATATTTT	CASSTRTAGNTIYF
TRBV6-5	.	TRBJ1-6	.	TGTGCCAGCAGTCGGGGGCTGGAACCCCTCCACTTT	CASSRGLEPLHF
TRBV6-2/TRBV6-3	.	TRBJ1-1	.	TGTGCCAGCAGCAACCACGGGGGAGGAGGCACTGAAGCTTTCTTT	CASSNHGGGGTEAFF
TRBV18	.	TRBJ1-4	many	TGTGCCAGCTCATTTGGCAGGGCTGCAACTAATGAAAAACTGTTTTTT	CASSFGRAATNEKLFF
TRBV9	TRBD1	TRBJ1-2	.	TGTGCCAGGGAGGGCCAAGACGGGACAGGGGGCCATGGCTACACCTTC	CAREGQDGTGGHGYTF
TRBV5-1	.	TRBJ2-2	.	TGCGCCAGCAGCTTGGTAGGAGGGGAGCTGTTTTTT	CASSLVGGELFF
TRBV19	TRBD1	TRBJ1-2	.	TGTGCCAGTAGTCCCCGGACAGGGAATGTCGGCTACACCTTC	CASSPRTGNVGYTF
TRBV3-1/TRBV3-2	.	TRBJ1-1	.	TGTGCCAGCAGCCAAGGGGGCGGAGGCGGGGCTTTCTTT	CASSQGGGGGAFF
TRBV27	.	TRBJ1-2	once	TGTGCCAGCAGGAGACCGGGGGCCGGGTCTAACGGCTACACCTTC	CASRRPGAGSNGYTF
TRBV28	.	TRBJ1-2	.	TGTGCCAGCAGTTTAAGACAATATGGCTACACCTTC	CASSLRQYGYTF
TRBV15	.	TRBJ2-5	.	TGTGCCACCAGCAGATCGAGGACCCACCAAGAGACCCAGTACTTC	CATSRSRTHQETQYF
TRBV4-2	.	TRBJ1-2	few	TGTGCCAGCAGCCAACAGGGATTTAATGGCTACACCTTC	CASSQQGFNGYTF